This record covers a single T cell receptor beta chain. V shed 7 bases and J 7 bases; nucleotides not matched to a gene: 6. CDR1 and CDR2 (germline): SQVTM, ANQGSEA. CDR3 length equals 13 residues. Assay: immunoSEQ multiplex PCR; the TCRdb copy retains only in-frame clones and omits some. The table records 100,000 or so clones, 86% of them present only once. These data belong to a study of blood T cell repertoires in COVID-19. On the study more broadly: Material from acute and convalescent COVID-19 was sourced from the United States, Italy and Spain.

The sequenced sample was peripheral blood. The chain is built from TRBV29-1 and TRBJ2-1; 11 bases fit TRBD2. The source of this sequence is a man aged 60 to 69 with acute or convalescent COVID-19. The CDR3 DNA is TGCAGCGGTGGGACTAGCGGCTGGAATGAGCAGTTCTTC. Amino acid sequence: CSGGTSGWNEQFF.